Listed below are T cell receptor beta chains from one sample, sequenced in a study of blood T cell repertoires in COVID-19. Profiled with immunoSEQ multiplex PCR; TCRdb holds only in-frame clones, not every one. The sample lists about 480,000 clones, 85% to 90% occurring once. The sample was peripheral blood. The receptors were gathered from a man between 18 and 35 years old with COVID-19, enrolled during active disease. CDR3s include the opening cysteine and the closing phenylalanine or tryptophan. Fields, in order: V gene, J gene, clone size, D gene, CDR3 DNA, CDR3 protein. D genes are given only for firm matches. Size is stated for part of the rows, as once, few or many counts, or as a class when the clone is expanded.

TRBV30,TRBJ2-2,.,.,TGTGCCTGGAGTGTCGGGGGTCGCACCGGGGAGCTGTTTTTT,CAWSVGGRTGELFF
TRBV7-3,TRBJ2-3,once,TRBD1,TGTGCCAGCAGCCACCAGGGGGCCAATTCAGATACGCAGTATTTT,CASSHQGANSDTQYF
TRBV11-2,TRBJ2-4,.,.,TGTGCCAGCAGCTTAAACAGGGCGAACATTCAGTACTTC,CASSLNRANIQYF
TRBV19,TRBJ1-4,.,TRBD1,TGTGCCAGTAGTCTAAGGACAGGGCAAGGTGAAAAACTGTTTTTT,CASSLRTGQGEKLFF
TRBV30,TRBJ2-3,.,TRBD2,TGTGCCTGGAGGACTAGCGGTACGCAGTATTTT,CAWRTSGTQYF
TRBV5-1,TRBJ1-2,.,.,TGCGCCAGCAGCGCCGATGCGAACTATGGCTACACCTTC,CASSADANYGYTF
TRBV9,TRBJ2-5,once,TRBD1,TGTGCCAGCAGCAACACAGGGGGCTCGGAGACCCAGTACTTC,CASSNTGGSETQYF
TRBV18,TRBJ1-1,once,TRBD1,TGTGCCAGCTCACCACCGAACAGGGGGTCCCTGGGCACTGAAGCTTTCTTT,CASSPPNRGSLGTEAFF
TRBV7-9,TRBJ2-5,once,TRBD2,TGTGCCAGCAGCCCCCGACTAGCGGGAGTATCAGAGACCCAGTACTTC,CASSPRLAGVSETQYF
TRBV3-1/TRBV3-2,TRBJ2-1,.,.,TGTGCCAGCAGCCAAGACAGGGTCCCCTACAATGAGCAGTTCTTC,CASSQDRVPYNEQFF
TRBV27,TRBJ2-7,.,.,TGTGCCAGCAGTCGAGCTGCGACTTACGAGCAGTACTTC,CASSRAATYEQYF
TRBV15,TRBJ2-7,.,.,TGTGCCACCAGCAGAGACAGCTACGAGCAGTACTTC,CATSRDSYEQYF
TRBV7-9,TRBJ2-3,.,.,TGTGCCAGCACTTATCGTCCAGATACGCAGTATTTT,CASTYRPDTQYF
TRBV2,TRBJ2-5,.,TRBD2,TGTGCCAGCAGTTGGAGCGGGACCTTCCAAGAGACCCAGTACTTC,CASSWSGTFQETQYF
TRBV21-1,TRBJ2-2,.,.,TGTGCCAGCAGCAAAGGTGGAGGGTGTGACAACACCGGGGAGCTGTTTTTT,CASSKGGGCDNTGELFF
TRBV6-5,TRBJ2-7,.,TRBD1,TGTGCCAGCAGGGGAGACAGGGGGCGCCACGAGCAGTACTTC,CASRGDRGRHEQYF
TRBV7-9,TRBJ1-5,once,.,TGTGCCAGCAGTCAATACGCAGGTCAGCCCCAGCATTTT,CASSQYAGQPQHF
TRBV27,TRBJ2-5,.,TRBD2,TGTGCCAGCATCAGGGAGGGAGAGACCCAGTACTTC,CASIREGETQYF
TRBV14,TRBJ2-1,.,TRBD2,TGTGCCAGCAGCCAAGATCTTAGCGGGAGGTCCCATGAGCAGTTCTTC,CASSQDLSGRSHEQFF
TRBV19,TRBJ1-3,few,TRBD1,TGTGCCAGTAGTGCTAAGGGCAGGACAGGGTATGTGAACACCATATATTTT,CASSAKGRTGYVNTIYF
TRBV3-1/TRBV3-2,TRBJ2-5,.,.,TGTGCCAGCAGCCAAGGGGCTCAAGAGACCCAGTACTTC,CASSQGAQETQYF
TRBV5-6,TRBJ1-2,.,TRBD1,TGTGCCAGCAGCTTTTCAGGGGGCAGTCGCTATGGCTACACCTTC,CASSFSGGSRYGYTF
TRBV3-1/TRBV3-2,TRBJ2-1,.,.,TGTGCCAGCAGCCAAGAATCGTCTAGCAGCGATGAGCAGTTCTTC,CASSQESSSSDEQFF
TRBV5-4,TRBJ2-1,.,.,TGTGCCAGCAGTGGCCCCAACACCCACAATGAGCAGTTCTTC,CASSGPNTHNEQFF
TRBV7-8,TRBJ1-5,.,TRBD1,TGTGCCAGCAACCCACAGGGGTCAGGCAATCAGCCCCAGCATTTT,CASNPQGSGNQPQHF
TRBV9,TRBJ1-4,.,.,TGTGCCAGCAGCCAAAGGGGGGGCCTAAATGAAAAACTGTTTTTT,CASSQRGGLNEKLFF
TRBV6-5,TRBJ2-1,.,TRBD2,TGTGCCAGCAGAGGCAGGACTAGCGTCTACAATGAGCAGTTCTTC,CASRGRTSVYNEQFF
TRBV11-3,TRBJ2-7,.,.,TGTGCCAGCAGCTTTCGAGAGCGGACTCCCTACGAGCAGTACTTC,CASSFRERTPYEQYF
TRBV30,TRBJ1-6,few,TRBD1,TGTGCCTGGAGTCCCTCGCAACACCGACAGGGGTATAATTCACCCCTCCACTTT,CAWSPSQHRQGYNSPLHF
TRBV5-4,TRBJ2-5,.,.,TGTGCCAGCAGCTTATCACGCTACGGGCAAGAGACCCAGTACTTC,CASSLSRYGQETQYF
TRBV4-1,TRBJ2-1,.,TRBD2,TGCGCCAGCAGCCCGAGGACTAGTTTGAATGAGCAGTTCTTC,CASSPRTSLNEQFF
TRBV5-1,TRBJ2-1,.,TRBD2,TGCGCCAGCAGCACGGGGACCGGGACTAGCGGTTACAATGAGCAGTTCTTC,CASSTGTGTSGYNEQFF
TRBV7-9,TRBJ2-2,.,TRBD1,TGTGCCAGCAGCTTACCGGGACAGAAAACCGGGGAGCTGTTTTTT,CASSLPGQKTGELFF
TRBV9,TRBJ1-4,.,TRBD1,TGTGCCAGCAGCGCAGACCGGGACAGGGATGAAAAACTGTTTTTT,CASSADRDRDEKLFF
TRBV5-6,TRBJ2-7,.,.,TGTGCCAGCAGCGGGGGGGAGCAGTACTTC,CASSGGEQYF
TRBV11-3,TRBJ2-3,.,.,TGTGCCAGCAGTTATACAGAAGCAGCAGATACGCAGTATTTT,CASSYTEAADTQYF
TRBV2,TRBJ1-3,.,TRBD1,TGTGCCAGCAGTCCCCAGGGGGAATCGGGAAACACCATATATTTT,CASSPQGESGNTIYF
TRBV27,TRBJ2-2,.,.,TGTGCCAGCAGTGGGGACATCACCGCGAGGAACACCGGGGAGCTGTTTTTT,CASSGDITARNTGELFF
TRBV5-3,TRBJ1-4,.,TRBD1,TGTGCCAGAAGCTTGTTTAAGGGGGCAGGGGAAAAACTGTTTTTT,CARSLFKGAGEKLFF
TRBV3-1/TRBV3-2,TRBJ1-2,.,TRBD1,TGTGCCAGCACCAATGGACAGGGGAGAGAGTTAGCAGGCTACACCTTC,CASTNGQGRELAGYTF
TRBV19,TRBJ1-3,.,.,TGTGCCAGTAGTATTGGGCTCTCTGGAAACACCATATATTTT,CASSIGLSGNTIYF
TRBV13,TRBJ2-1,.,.,TGTGCCAGCAGCTTCGGGGGTTTCAATGAGCAGTTCTTC,CASSFGGFNEQFF
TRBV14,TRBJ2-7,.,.,TGTGCCAGCAGCCGGGGGCCACCCTACGAGCAGTACTTC,CASSRGPPYEQYF
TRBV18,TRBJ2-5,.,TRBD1,TGTGCCAGCTCACCACCTATAGGACAGGGGTCGAATGAAGAGACCCAGTACTTC,CASSPPIGQGSNEETQYF
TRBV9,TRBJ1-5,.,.,TGTGCCAGCAGCCTGGGGGGGCAGGTAGGGCCCCAGCATTTT,CASSLGGQVGPQHF
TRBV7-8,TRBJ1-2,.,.,TGTGCCAGCAGCTACCGATCAGATCCAGGACAGATCTATGGCTACACCTTC,CASSYRSDPGQIYGYTF